These 21 T cell receptor beta chains originate from one sample sequenced in a study of T cells in lung cancer brain metastases. Generated by immunoSEQ multiplex PCR, the TCRdb table keeps only in-frame clones and is missing some. The data show a few thousand clones, less than 90% seen once. Input material: tumor tissue from the primary lung tumor. The receptors here all came from a man aged 65-85 years with non-small cell lung cancer.

The V and J genes are TRBV6-1 and TRBJ2-1, with no clear D. The V and J ends lost 5 bases and 9 bases respectively, with 17 bases between them. There are 14 residues in the CDR3. CDR1 and CDR2 (germline): MNHNS, SASEGT. This CDR3 is CASSSSGGWGEQFF. For the CDR3, the DNA is TGTGCCAGCAGTAGTTCCGGCGGATGGGGTGAGCAGTTCTTC.

The chain is built from TRBV6-5 and TRBJ1-3, with 8 bases fitting TRBD1. Germline V gene sequence: CDR1 MNHEY, CDR2 SVGAGI. CDR3 length equals 15 residues. Trimming at V came to 5 bases and at J to 0 bases, leaving 3 bases not matched to a gene. The CDR3 sequence: CASSAGGSSGNTIYF. The CDR3 coding sequence is TGTGCCAGCAGTGCAGGGGGCAGCTCTGGAAACACCATATATTTT.

A few counts support this clone. The chain joins TRBV7-8 to TRBJ1-1, with a weak D call TRBD1 (6 bases). Trimming stripped 5 bases from V and 1 base from J, with 14 bases between. The germline V gene has CDR1 SGHVS and CDR2 FQNEAQ. The CDR3 length is 15 residues. The CDR3 sequence is CASSVGQRKNTEAFF. Here the CDR3 DNA reads TGTGCCAGCAGCGTAGGACAGCGAAAGAACACTGAAGCTTTCTTT.

The V call is TRBV4-1, the J call TRBJ2-3; D remains unclear. Germline V lookup: CDR1 MGHRA, CDR2 YSYEKL. The CDR3 has 15 amino acids. V was shortened by 0 bases and J by 1 base, with 8 bases between the two germline ends. The chain's CDR3 is CASSQEKLGTDTQYF. The CDR3 DNA is TGCGCCAGCAGCCAAGAAAAGTTAGGCACAGATACGCAGTATTTT.

V and J are TRBV6-1 and TRBJ1-5, with a tentative D call TRBD1 (5 bases). Germline CDR1 and CDR2: MNHNS and SASEGT. Trimming took off 0 bases at V and 4 bases at J, with 10 bases between the two ends. The CDR3 covers 15 residues. This CDR3 reads CASSEAIGGNQPQHF. The DNA of the CDR3 is TGTGCCAGCAGTGAAGCAATTGGGGGAAATCAGCCCCAGCATTTT.

This sequence joins TRBV10-3 and TRBJ2-7, with 9 bases fitting TRBD1. This CDR3 has 13 amino acids. The J segment lost 1 base and the V segment lost 10 bases, leaving 5 bases of the junction unmatched. CDR1 and CDR2 (germline): ENHRY, SYGVKD. DNA for the CDR3: TGTGCCAGCCGGACAGGGGATTCCTACGAGCAGTACTTC. As protein: CASRTGDSYEQYF.

The rearrangement uses TRBV30 and TRBJ1-2; the D is unclear. This CDR3 region has 14 residues. The germline gives CDR1 GTSNPN, CDR2 SVGIG (reference sequence). The ends were cut back, 1 base at V and 6 bases at J, with 15 bases in the middle. The CDR3 DNA reads as TGTGCCTGGAGTGCACTGGGCCAGCTCAATGGCTACACCTTC. Protein product: CAWSALGQLNGYTF.

The rearrangement uses TRBV7-9 and TRBJ1-1, with 7 bases matching TRBD1. Trimming removed 4 bases from V and 8 bases from J; junction bases left unmatched: 19. Looked up from germline, CDR1 is SEHNR and CDR2 is FQNEAQ (reference sequence). This CDR3 region has 17 residues. As DNA, the CDR3 is TGTGCCAGCAGCTCCACCGGGGGGACAGTAGTTCTTGTGGAAGCTTTCTTT. Translating it yields CASSSTGGTVVLVEAFF.

The rearrangement uses TRBV7-9 and TRBJ1-1, with D possibly being TRBD1 (5 bases). V dropped 1 base and J dropped 4 bases, with 16 bases sitting between them. The CDR3 sequence is 16 residues long. CDR1 is SEHNR, CDR2 FQNEAQ, per germline (reference sequence). CDR3 protein: CASSLDRTAGITEAFF. The CDR3 DNA is TGTGCCAGCAGCTTAGACAGAACAGCAGGGATCACTGAAGCTTTCTTT.

About this clone: The junction and the germline gene differ at one end; a read error may be behind it. This sample also contains other DNA sequences that code for the same CDR3. V and J are TRBV5-1 and TRBJ2-2; 12 nucleotides agree with TRBD1. Germline CDR1 and CDR2: SGHRS and YFSETQ. This CDR3 is 17 amino acids long. The CDR3 reads CASSLGTGGYVTGELFF. Written as DNA, the CDR3 is TGCGCCAGCAGTTTGGGGACAGGGGGCTACGTCACCGGGGAGCTGTTTTTT.

The V and J genes are TRBV4-2 and TRBJ1-6, with D perhaps TRBD1 (5 bases). Germline V CDR1 and CDR2: LGHNA, YNFKEQ. This CDR3 has 15 residues. The ends were cut back, 0 bases at V and 7 bases at J, with 10 bases in the middle. This chain's CDR3 is CASSQDQGLNSPLHF. DNA of the CDR3: TGTGCCAGCAGCCAAGATCAGGGTTTGAATTCACCCCTCCACTTT.

This chain uses TRBV27 with TRBJ1-1; the D is unclear. Between the trimmed V and J ends, which lost 5 bases and 5 bases, there was a span of 6 bases. CDR1 MNHEY and CDR2 SMNVEV come from the germline V gene (reference sequence). CDR3 length: 11 amino acids. CDR3 sequence: CASSGRTEAFF. The CDR3 nucleotides are TGTGCCAGCAGTGGGAGGACTGAAGCTTTCTTT.

The chain carries TRBV18 and TRBJ1-1; D is ambiguous. CDR1 and CDR2 (germline): KGHSH, LQKENI. The V and J ends lost 2 bases and 1 base respectively, with 11 bases between them. The CDR3 has 15 residues. CDR3 protein: CASSPARTENTEAFF. CDR3 DNA sequence: TGTGCCAGCTCACCAGCGCGGACGGAGAACACTGAAGCTTTCTTT.

The chain recombines TRBV19 with TRBJ1-1, with D possibly being TRBD1 (6 bases). This CDR3 has 13 amino acids. The V gene's germline CDR1 is LNHDA and CDR2 SQIVND (reference sequence). Trimming left V 4 bases short and J 5 bases short, with 11 bases between. For the CDR3, the DNA is TGTGCCAGTAGTAAACAGGGTAGAACTGAAGCTTTCTTT. This codes for CASSKQGRTEAFF.

The chain's CDR3 is CASSYGGPNTGELFF. DNA for the CDR3: TGCGCCAGCAGCTACGGGGGACCGAACACCGGGGAGCTGTTTTTT. The chain couples TRBV5-1 to TRBJ2-2; D might be TRBD2 (6 bases). The CDR3 has 15 residues. V dropped 3 bases and J dropped 0 bases, with 9 bases sitting between them. Per the germline V gene, CDR1 is SGHRS and CDR2 is YFSETQ. Using reference TRBV5-1 and TRBJ2-2 for the parts outside the CDR3, the full variable domain is KAGVTQTPRYLIKTRGQQVTLSCSPISGHRSVSWYQQTPGQGLQFLFEYFSETQRNKGNFPGRFSGRQFSNSRSEMNVSTLELGDSALYLCASSYGGPNTGELFFGEGSRLTVL.

The chain has TRBV25-1 and TRBJ2-7; 8 bases are a match to TRBD1. V was clipped by 8 bases and J by 2 bases; unmatched bases: 2. The CDR3 totals 12 residues. The germline gives CDR1 MGHDK, CDR2 SYGVNS. CDR3 protein: CASGQGAYEQYF. Written as DNA, the CDR3 is TGTGCCAGCGGACAGGGCGCCTACGAGCAGTACTTC.

This chain joins TRBV9 and TRBJ1-1; 7 nucleotides align to TRBD1. The CDR3 is 15 amino acids. Trimming took 6 bases from V and 1 from J; bases not matched to a gene: 9. The germline V gene encodes CDR1 SGDLS and CDR2 YYNGEE. The CDR3 loop reads CASTRDRAPNTEAFF. CDR3 DNA: TGTGCCAGCACCCGTGACAGGGCCCCGAACACTGAAGCTTTCTTT.

This chain connects TRBV5-1 to TRBJ2-2, with D possibly TRBD1 on 6 matching bases. This CDR3 contains 14 residues. V lost 4 bases and J lost 5, with 12 bases in between. From germline, CDR1 is SGHRS and CDR2 YFSETQ. The CDR3 region has the DNA TGCGCCAGCAGCCATAACAGGGAGACCGGGGAGCTGTTTTTT. Amino acids: CASSHNRETGELFF.

Turning to this clone: Given a much more abundant clone one base away, this may be a read error. The V gene is TRBV9, the J gene TRBJ1-2, with 7 bases lining up with TRBD1. The V gene's germline CDR1 is SGDLS and CDR2 YYNGEE. The CDR3 runs to 16 residues. In DNA, the CDR3 is TGTGCCAACAGCTTCCCCGGGACAGAATACAACTATGGCTACACCTTC. It yields the protein CANSFPGTEYNYGYTF.

This rearrangement joins TRBV7-2 to TRBJ1-5, with TRBD1 as a possible D gene (5 bases). Between the trimmed V and J ends, which lost 2 bases and 7 bases, there was a span of 12 bases. The CDR3 is 14 amino acids. Germline-derived CDR1 and CDR2 are SGHTA and FQGNSA. The CDR3 is CASSLYRGTQPQHF. For the CDR3, the DNA is TGTGCCAGCAGCTTATATCGGGGGACCCAGCCCCAGCATTTT.

This clone was found once. This chain uses TRBV30 with TRBJ1-3; 7 bases map to TRBD1. The CDR3 sequence is 14 residues long. The germline gives CDR1 GTSNPN, CDR2 SVGIG (reference sequence). The junction had 11 bases not matched to a gene; V was cut back by 5 bases and J by 7 bases. CDR3 region: CAWGRQGAANTIYF. The CDR3 DNA is TGTGCCTGGGGTCGACAGGGTGCGGCGAACACCATATATTTT.